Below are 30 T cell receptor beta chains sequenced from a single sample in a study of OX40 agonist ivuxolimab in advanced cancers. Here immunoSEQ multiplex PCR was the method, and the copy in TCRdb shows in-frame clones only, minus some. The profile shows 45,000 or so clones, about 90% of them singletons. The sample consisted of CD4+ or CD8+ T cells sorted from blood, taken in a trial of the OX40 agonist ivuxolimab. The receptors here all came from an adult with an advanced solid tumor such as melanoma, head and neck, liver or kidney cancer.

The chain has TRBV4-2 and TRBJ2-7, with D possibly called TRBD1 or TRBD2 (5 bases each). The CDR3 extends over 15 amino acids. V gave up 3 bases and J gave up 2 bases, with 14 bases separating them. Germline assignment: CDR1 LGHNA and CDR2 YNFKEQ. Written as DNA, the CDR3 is TGTGCCAGCAGCCAGGGGTTGGGGGAGACCTACGAGCAGTACTTC. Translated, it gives CASSQGLGETYEQYF.

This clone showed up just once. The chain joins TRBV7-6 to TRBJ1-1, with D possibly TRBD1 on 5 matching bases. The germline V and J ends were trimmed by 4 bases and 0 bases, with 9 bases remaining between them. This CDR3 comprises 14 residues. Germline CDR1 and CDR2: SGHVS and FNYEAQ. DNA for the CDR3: TGTGCCAGCAGCTCCAGGGACCTGAACACTGAAGCTTTCTTT. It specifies CASSSRDLNTEAFF.

CDR3: CASSQRDRDDTEAFF. CDR3 sequence (DNA): TGTGCCAGCAGTCAAAGGGACAGGGATGACACTGAAGCTTTCTTT. The chain is built from TRBV21-1 and TRBJ1-1; the table names TRBD1, a call not compared with the DNA. TRBV21-1 is given as a pseudogene. The CDR3 is 15 amino acids.

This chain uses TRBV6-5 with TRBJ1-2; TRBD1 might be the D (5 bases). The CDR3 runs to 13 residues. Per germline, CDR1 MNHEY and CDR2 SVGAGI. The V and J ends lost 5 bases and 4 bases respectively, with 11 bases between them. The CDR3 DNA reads TGTGCCAGCAGTCCCGGGACGAGCTATGGCTACACCTTC. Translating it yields CASSPGTSYGYTF.

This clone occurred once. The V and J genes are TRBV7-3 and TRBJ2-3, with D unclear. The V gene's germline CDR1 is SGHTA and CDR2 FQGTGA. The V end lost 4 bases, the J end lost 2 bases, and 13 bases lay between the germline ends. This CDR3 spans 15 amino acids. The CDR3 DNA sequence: TGTGCCAGCAGCTCCGCACCGGGCACCACAGATACGCAGTATTTT. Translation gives CASSSAPGTTDTQYF. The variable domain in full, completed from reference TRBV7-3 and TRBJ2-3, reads GAGVSQTPSNKVTEKGKYVELRCDPISGHTALYWYRQSLGQGPEFLIYFQGTGAADDSGLPNDRFFAVRPEGSVSTLKIQRTERGDSAVYLCASSSAPGTTDTQYFGPGTRLTVL.

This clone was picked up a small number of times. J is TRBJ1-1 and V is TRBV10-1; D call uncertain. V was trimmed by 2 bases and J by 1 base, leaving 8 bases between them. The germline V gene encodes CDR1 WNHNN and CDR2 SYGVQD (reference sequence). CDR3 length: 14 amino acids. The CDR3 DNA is TGCGCCAGCAGTGAGGGCAGAAAGAACACTGAAGCTTTCTTT. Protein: CASSEGRKNTEAFF.

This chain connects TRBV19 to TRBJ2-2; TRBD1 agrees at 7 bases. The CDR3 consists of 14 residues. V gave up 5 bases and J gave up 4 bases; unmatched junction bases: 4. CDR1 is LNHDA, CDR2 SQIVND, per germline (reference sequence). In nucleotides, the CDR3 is TGTGCCAGTAGTTCCTCAGGGGGCACCGGGGAGCTGTTTTTT. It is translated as CASSSSGGTGELFF. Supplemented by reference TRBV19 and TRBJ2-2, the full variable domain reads DGGITQSPKYLFRKEGQNVTLSCEQNLNHDAMYWYRQDPGQGLRLIYYSQIVNDFQKGDIAEGYSVSREKKESFPLTVTSAQKNPTAFYLCASSSSGGTGELFFGEGSRLTVL.

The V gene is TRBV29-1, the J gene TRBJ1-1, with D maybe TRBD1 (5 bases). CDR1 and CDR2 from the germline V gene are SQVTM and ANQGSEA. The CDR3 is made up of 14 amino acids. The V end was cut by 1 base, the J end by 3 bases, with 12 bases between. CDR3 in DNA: TGCAGCGTTGAAGGTCCGCAGGGCTACACTGAAGCTTTCTTT. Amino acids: CSVEGPQGYTEAFF.

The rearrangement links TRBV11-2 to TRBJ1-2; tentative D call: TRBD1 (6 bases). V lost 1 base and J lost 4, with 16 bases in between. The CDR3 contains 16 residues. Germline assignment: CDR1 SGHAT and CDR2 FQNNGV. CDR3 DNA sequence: TGTGCCAGCAGCTTAGGACCGCGGACAGCAGCCTATGGCTACACCTTC. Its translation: CASSLGPRTAAYGYTF.

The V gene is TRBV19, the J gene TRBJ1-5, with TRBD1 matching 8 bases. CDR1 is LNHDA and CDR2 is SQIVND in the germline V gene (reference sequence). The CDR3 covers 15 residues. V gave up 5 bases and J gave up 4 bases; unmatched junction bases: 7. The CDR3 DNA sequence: TGTGCCAGTAGTGTGACAGGGGACTTTAATCAGCCCCAGCATTTT. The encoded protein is CASSVTGDFNQPQHF.

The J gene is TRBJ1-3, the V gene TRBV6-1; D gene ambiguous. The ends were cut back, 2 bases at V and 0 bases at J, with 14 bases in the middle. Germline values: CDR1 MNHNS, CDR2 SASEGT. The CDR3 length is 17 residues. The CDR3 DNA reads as TGTGCCAGCAGTGAACCCTCGGACGGATACTCTGGAAACACCATATATTTT. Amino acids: CASSEPSDGYSGNTIYF.

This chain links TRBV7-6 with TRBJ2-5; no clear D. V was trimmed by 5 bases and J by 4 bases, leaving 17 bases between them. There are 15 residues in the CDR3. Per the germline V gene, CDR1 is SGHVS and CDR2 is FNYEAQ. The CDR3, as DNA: TGTGCCAGCAGCCCCGGTATATCCAAGTCAGAGACCCAGTACTTC. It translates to CASSPGISKSETQYF.

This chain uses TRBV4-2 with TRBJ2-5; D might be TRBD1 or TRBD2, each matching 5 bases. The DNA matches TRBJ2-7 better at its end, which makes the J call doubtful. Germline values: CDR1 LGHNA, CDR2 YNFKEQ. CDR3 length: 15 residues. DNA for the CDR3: TGTGCCAGCAGCCAAGTTGGGACGGCGAACTACGAGCAGTACTTC. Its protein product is CASSQVGTANYEQYF.

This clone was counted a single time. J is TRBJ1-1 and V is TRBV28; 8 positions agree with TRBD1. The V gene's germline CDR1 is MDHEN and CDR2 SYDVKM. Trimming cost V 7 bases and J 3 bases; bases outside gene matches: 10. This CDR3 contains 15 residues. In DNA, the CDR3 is TGTGCCAGCACCCGGACAGGGACGGATTACACTGAAGCTTTCTTT. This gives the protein CASTRTGTDYTEAFF. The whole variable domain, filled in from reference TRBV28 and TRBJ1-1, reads DVKVTQSSRYLVKRTGEKVFLECVQDMDHENMFWYRQDPGLGLRLIYFSYDVKMKEKGDIPEGYSVSREKKERFSLILESASTNQTSMYLCASTRTGTDYTEAFFGQGTRLTVV.

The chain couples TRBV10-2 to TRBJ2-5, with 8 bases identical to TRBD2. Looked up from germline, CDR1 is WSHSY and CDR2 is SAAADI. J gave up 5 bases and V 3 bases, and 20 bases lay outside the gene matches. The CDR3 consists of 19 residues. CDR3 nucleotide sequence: TGCGCCAGCAGTGAACTGGTCGGGATAGCGGGATCGGTCGCGGAGACCCAGTACTTC. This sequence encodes CASSELVGIAGSVAETQYF.

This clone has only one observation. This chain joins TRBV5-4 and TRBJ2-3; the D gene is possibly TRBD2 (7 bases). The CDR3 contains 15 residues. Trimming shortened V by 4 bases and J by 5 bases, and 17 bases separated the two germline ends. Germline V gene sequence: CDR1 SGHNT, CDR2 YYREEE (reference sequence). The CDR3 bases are TGTGCCAGCAGCGTATCGGGGGGCCTGATAGATACGCAGTATTTT. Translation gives CASSVSGGLIDTQYF.

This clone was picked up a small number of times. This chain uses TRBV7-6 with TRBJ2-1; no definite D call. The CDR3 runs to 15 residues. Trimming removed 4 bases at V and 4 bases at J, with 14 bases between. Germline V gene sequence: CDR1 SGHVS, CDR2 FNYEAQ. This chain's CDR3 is CASSSAATGYNEQFF. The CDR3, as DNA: TGTGCCAGCAGCTCGGCCGCAACTGGATACAATGAGCAGTTCTTC.

CDR3 residues: CASSPRSGSNYEQYF. CDR3 DNA sequence: TGTGCCAGCAGCCCGAGGAGCGGATCAAACTACGAGCAGTACTTC. The chain links TRBV9 to TRBJ2-7; possible D gene TRBD2, 5 bases. The V gene lost 4 bases and the J gene lost 3 bases, with 17 bases spanning the gap. Germline CDR1 is SGDLS and CDR2 is YYNGEE. This CDR3 has 15 amino acids.

The CDR3 loop reads CASSLETDYEQYF. The DNA of the CDR3 is TGTGCCAGCAGTTTGGAAACAGACTACGAGCAGTACTTC. The chain links TRBV27 to TRBJ2-7; D uncertain. V lost 3 bases and J 3 bases, leaving 9 bases between the germline ends. The CDR3 extends over 13 amino acids. Germline lookup yields CDR1 MNHEY and CDR2 SMNVEV (reference sequence).

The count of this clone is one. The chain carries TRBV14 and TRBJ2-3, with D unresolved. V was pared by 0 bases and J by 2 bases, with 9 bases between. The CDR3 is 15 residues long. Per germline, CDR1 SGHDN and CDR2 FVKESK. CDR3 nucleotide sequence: TGTGCCAGCAGCCAAGAATGGGCAGCCACAGATACGCAGTATTTT. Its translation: CASSQEWAATDTQYF.

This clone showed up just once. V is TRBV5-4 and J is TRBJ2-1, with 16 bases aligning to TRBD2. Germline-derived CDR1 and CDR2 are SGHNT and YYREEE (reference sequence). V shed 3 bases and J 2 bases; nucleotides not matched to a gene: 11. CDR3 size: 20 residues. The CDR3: CASSSLNRGTSGRAYNEQFF. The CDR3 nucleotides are TGTGCCAGCAGCTCCCTAAACAGGGGGACTAGCGGGAGGGCCTACAATGAGCAGTTCTTC.

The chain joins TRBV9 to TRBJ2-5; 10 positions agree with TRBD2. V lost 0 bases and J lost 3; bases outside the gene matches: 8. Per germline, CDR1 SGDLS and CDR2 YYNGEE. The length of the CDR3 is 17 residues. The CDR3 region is CASSVARAGGREETQYF. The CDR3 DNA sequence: TGTGCCAGCAGCGTAGCAAGAGCGGGGGGGCGTGAAGAGACCCAGTACTTC. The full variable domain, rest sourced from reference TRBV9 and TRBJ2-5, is DSGVTQTPKHLITATGQRVTLRCSPRSGDLSVYWYQQSLDQGLQFLIQYYNGEERAKGNILERFSAQQFPDLHSELNLSSLELGDSALYFCASSVARAGGREETQYFGPGTRLLVL.

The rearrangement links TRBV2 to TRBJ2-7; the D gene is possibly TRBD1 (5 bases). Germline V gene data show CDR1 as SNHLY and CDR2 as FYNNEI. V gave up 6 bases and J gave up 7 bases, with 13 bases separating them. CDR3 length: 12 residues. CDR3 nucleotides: TGTGCCAGCAGCCCGACAGTTTTTGAGCAGTACTTC. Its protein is CASSPTVFEQYF.

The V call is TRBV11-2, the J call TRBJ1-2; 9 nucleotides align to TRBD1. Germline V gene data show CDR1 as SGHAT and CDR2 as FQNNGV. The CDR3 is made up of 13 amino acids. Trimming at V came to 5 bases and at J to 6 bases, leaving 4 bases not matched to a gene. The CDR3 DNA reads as TGTGCCAGCAGCAGGACAGGGGTGGATGGCTACACCTTC. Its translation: CASSRTGVDGYTF.

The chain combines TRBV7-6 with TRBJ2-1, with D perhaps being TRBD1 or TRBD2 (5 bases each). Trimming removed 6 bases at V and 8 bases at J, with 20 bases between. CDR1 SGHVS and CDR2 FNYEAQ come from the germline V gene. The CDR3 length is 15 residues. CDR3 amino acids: CASRLTGTSSDEQFF. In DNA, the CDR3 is TGTGCCAGCAGGCTGACCGGGACGAGTAGTGATGAGCAGTTCTTC.

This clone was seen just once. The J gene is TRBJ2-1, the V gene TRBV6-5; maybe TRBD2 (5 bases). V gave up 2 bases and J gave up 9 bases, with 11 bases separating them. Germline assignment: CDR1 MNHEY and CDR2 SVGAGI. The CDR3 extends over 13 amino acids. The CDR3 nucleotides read TGTGCCAGCAGTTACCCAGAGGGCGGTGAGCAGTTCTTC. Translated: CASSYPEGGEQFF.

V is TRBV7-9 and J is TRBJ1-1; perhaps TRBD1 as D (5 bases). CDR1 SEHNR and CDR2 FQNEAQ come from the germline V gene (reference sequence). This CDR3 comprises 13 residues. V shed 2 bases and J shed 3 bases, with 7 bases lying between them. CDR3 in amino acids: CASSLKGHTEAFF. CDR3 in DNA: TGTGCCAGCAGCTTAAAGGGGCACACTGAAGCTTTCTTT.

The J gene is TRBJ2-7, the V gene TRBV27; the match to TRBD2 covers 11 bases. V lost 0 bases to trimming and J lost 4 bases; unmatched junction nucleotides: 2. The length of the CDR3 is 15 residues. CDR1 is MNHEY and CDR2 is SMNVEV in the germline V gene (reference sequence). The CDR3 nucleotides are TGTGCCAGCAGTTTATCGGCTAGCGGGAGGTACGAGCAGTACTTC. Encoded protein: CASSLSASGRYEQYF.

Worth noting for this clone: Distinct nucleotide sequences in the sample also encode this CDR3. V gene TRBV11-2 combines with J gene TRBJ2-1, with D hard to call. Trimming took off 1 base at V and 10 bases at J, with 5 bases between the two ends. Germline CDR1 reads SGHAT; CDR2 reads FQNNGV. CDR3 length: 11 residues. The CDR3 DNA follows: TGTGCCAGCAGCTTAGGACGGGAGCAGTTCTTC. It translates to CASSLGREQFF. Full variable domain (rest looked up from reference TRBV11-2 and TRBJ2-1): EAGVAQSPRYKIIEKRQSVAFWCNPISGHATLYWYQQILGQGPKLLIQFQNNGVVDDSQLPKDRFSAERLKGVDSTLKIQPAKLEDSAVYLCASSLGREQFFGPGTRLTVL.

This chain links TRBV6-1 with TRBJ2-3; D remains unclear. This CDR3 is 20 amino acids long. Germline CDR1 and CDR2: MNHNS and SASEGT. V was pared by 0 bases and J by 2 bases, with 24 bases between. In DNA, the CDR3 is TGTGCCAGCAGTGAAGCGGTTTTAGGTACGTGGATCCAGAACACAGATACGCAGTATTTT. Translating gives CASSEAVLGTWIQNTDTQYF.